These T cell receptor beta chains were read from a single sample in a study of shared clonotypes between healthy human individuals. The protocol was immunoSEQ multiplex PCR, while the TCRdb copy is restricted to in-frame clones and leaves out a portion. The profile shows 2 million to 2.5 million clones, roughly 95% of them singletons. The specimen sequenced was naive CD4+ T cells sorted from blood. These receptors were obtained from a man aged 18 to 29 in good health. Each CDR3 is given with its conserved first and last residue. D genes are given only for firm matches. Rows may omit the clone size; those that give it use once, few, many or a size class.

J gene: TRBJ2-3; clone size: NA; V gene: TRBV4-1; D gene: NA; CDR3 protein: CASSQDKWGSTDTQYF; CDR3 DNA: TGCGCCAGCAGCCAAGATAAGTGGGGGAGCACAGATACGCAGTATTTT
J gene: TRBJ2-7; clone size: NA; V gene: TRBV9; D gene: TRBD1; CDR3 protein: CASSLTGTGGYYEQYF; CDR3 DNA: TGTGCCAGCAGCCTCACCGGGACAGGGGGCTACTACGAGCAGTACTTC
J gene: TRBJ2-7; clone size: NA; V gene: TRBV4-3; D gene: TRBD2; CDR3 protein: CASSQEEGLAAEQYF; CDR3 DNA: TGCGCCAGCAGCCAAGAGGAGGGACTAGCGGCCGAGCAGTACTTC
J gene: TRBJ2-1; clone size: NA; V gene: TRBV7-9; D gene: NA; CDR3 protein: CASSLGVGNEQFF; CDR3 DNA: TGTGCCAGCAGCCTGGGGGTCGGCAATGAGCAGTTCTTC
J gene: TRBJ1-5; clone size: once; V gene: TRBV10-3; D gene: NA; CDR3 protein: CAIRDSNQPQHF; CDR3 DNA: TGTGCCATCAGGGACAGTAATCAGCCCCAGCATTTT
J gene: TRBJ1-2; clone size: NA; V gene: TRBV10-3; D gene: TRBD1; CDR3 protein: CAISGGTGAYGYTF; CDR3 DNA: TGTGCCATCAGTGGGGGGACAGGGGCCTATGGCTACACCTTC
J gene: TRBJ2-1; clone size: NA; V gene: TRBV6-1; D gene: TRBD1; CDR3 protein: CASSEVGGASYNEQFF; CDR3 DNA: TGTGCCAGCAGTGAAGTAGGGGGCGCCTCCTACAATGAGCAGTTCTTC
J gene: TRBJ1-1; clone size: few; V gene: TRBV19; D gene: NA; CDR3 protein: CASSKEPNTEAFF; CDR3 DNA: TGTGCCAGTAGTAAGGAGCCGAACACTGAAGCTTTCTTT
J gene: TRBJ1-3; clone size: once; V gene: TRBV2; D gene: TRBD1; CDR3 protein: CASSEEGASGNTIYF; CDR3 DNA: TGTGCCAGCAGTGAGGAGGGGGCGTCGGGAAACACCATATATTTT
J gene: TRBJ1-4; clone size: NA; V gene: TRBV29-1; D gene: NA; CDR3 protein: CSVEAGRGSEKLFF; CDR3 DNA: TGCAGCGTTGAAGCAGGGAGGGGGAGTGAAAAACTGTTTTTT
J gene: TRBJ1-1; clone size: NA; V gene: TRBV5-1; D gene: TRBD1; CDR3 protein: CASFGQGDTEAFF; CDR3 DNA: TGCGCCAGTTTCGGACAGGGGGACACTGAAGCTTTCTTT
J gene: TRBJ1-5; clone size: NA; V gene: TRBV30; D gene: NA; CDR3 protein: CAWSGQNDQPQHF; CDR3 DNA: TGTGCCTGGAGTGGACAGAACGATCAGCCCCAGCATTTT
J gene: TRBJ2-6; clone size: NA; V gene: TRBV25-1; D gene: NA; CDR3 protein: CASSAFQLISGANVLTF; CDR3 DNA: TGTGCCAGCAGTGCATTCCAGTTGATCTCTGGGGCCAACGTCCTGACTTTC
J gene: TRBJ2-5; clone size: NA; V gene: TRBV7-2; D gene: NA; CDR3 protein: CASSLDTETQYF; CDR3 DNA: TGTGCCAGCAGCTTAGATACGGAGACCCAGTACTTC
J gene: TRBJ2-5; clone size: NA; V gene: TRBV19; D gene: NA; CDR3 protein: CASSIGGVGLLETQYF; CDR3 DNA: TGTGCCAGTAGTATAGGAGGAGTCGGACTGCTAGAGACCCAGTACTTC
J gene: TRBJ2-2; clone size: NA; V gene: TRBV6-6; D gene: TRBD2; CDR3 protein: CASSLLAGTGELFF; CDR3 DNA: TGTGCCAGCAGCCTTCTAGCGGGCACCGGGGAGCTGTTTTTT
J gene: TRBJ2-2; clone size: NA; V gene: TRBV4-1; D gene: NA; CDR3 protein: CASSQEVVYTGELFF; CDR3 DNA: TGCGCCAGCAGCCAAGAGGTGGTCTACACCGGAGAGCTGTTTTTT
J gene: TRBJ2-2; clone size: NA; V gene: TRBV10-3; D gene: NA; CDR3 protein: CAAAPGRANTGELFF; CDR3 DNA: TGTGCCGCGGCACCCGGACGAGCGAACACCGGGGAGCTGTTTTTT
J gene: TRBJ2-2; clone size: NA; V gene: TRBV13; D gene: TRBD1; CDR3 protein: CASRPRRTGSLSGELFF; CDR3 DNA: TGTGCCAGCAGACCCCGACGGACAGGGAGTTTGTCCGGGGAGCTGTTTTTT
J gene: TRBJ1-6; clone size: NA; V gene: TRBV18; D gene: NA; CDR3 protein: CASSPNRVLDYNSPLHF; CDR3 DNA: TGTGCCAGCTCACCAAACAGGGTTTTGGACTATAATTCACCCCTCCACTTT
J gene: TRBJ2-7; clone size: NA; V gene: TRBV2; D gene: NA; CDR3 protein: CASRVYEQYF; CDR3 DNA: TGTGCCAGCCGAGTTTACGAGCAGTACTTC
J gene: TRBJ2-3; clone size: NA; V gene: TRBV10-3; D gene: TRBD2; CDR3 protein: CAISSSGDVDTQYF; CDR3 DNA: TGTGCCATCAGTTCTAGCGGGGACGTAGATACGCAGTATTTT
J gene: TRBJ1-2; clone size: NA; V gene: TRBV7-2; D gene: NA; CDR3 protein: CASSPATATYGYTF; CDR3 DNA: TGTGCCAGCAGCCCGGCGACAGCCACCTATGGCTACACCTTC
J gene: TRBJ2-7; clone size: NA; V gene: TRBV30; D gene: TRBD2; CDR3 protein: CAWSDGRSSYEQYF; CDR3 DNA: TGTGCCTGGAGTGACGGGAGGAGCTCCTACGAGCAGTACTTC
J gene: TRBJ2-7; clone size: NA; V gene: TRBV5-6; D gene: NA; CDR3 protein: CASSLGRVAVKEQYF; CDR3 DNA: TGTGCCAGCAGCTTGGGGCGGGTGGCTGTGAAGGAGCAGTACTTC
J gene: TRBJ1-2; clone size: NA; V gene: TRBV5-1; D gene: NA; CDR3 protein: CASSLGDEANYGYTF; CDR3 DNA: TGCGCCAGCAGCTTGGGGGACGAAGCTAACTATGGCTACACCTTC
J gene: TRBJ2-3; clone size: NA; V gene: TRBV5-1; D gene: NA; CDR3 protein: CASSEMAGSTDTQYF; CDR3 DNA: TGCGCCAGTTCCGAGATGGCGGGGAGCACAGATACGCAGTATTTT
J gene: TRBJ2-7; clone size: once; V gene: TRBV6-6; D gene: TRBD1; CDR3 protein: CASSYSGQGVQQYF; CDR3 DNA: TGTGCCAGCAGTTATTCTGGACAGGGGGTTCAGCAGTACTTC
J gene: TRBJ2-5; clone size: NA; V gene: TRBV10-3; D gene: NA; CDR3 protein: CAISGGTGTETQYF; CDR3 DNA: TGTGCCATCAGTGGGGGCACAGGGACCGAGACCCAGTACTTC
J gene: TRBJ2-3; clone size: NA; V gene: TRBV6-5; D gene: TRBD2; CDR3 protein: CASSRASGSTDTQYF; CDR3 DNA: TGTGCCAGCAGCCGCGCTAGCGGGAGCACAGATACGCAGTATTTT
J gene: TRBJ1-2; clone size: NA; V gene: TRBV5-1; D gene: TRBD1; CDR3 protein: CASSLEGTGGAGYTF; CDR3 DNA: TGCGCCAGCAGCTTGGAAGGGACAGGGGGCGCGGGCTACACCTTC
J gene: TRBJ2-7; clone size: NA; V gene: TRBV7-2; D gene: NA; CDR3 protein: CASSQGVPGAYYEQYF; CDR3 DNA: TGTGCCAGCAGCCAAGGGGTACCCGGGGCTTACTACGAGCAGTACTTC
J gene: TRBJ1-2; clone size: NA; V gene: TRBV29-1; D gene: NA; CDR3 protein: CSVDSVSDPNYGYTF; CDR3 DNA: TGCAGCGTTGATTCGGTCAGCGATCCGAACTATGGCTACACCTTC
J gene: TRBJ2-5; clone size: once; V gene: TRBV29-1; D gene: NA; CDR3 protein: CSVDREETQYF; CDR3 DNA: TGCAGCGTGGACAGAGAAGAGACCCAGTACTTC
J gene: TRBJ2-2; clone size: once; V gene: TRBV4-1; D gene: NA; CDR3 protein: CASSQDLGDTSTGELFF; CDR3 DNA: TGCGCCAGCAGCCAAGATCTGGGGGACACTTCCACCGGGGAGCTGTTTTTT
J gene: TRBJ2-4; clone size: NA; V gene: TRBV5-1; D gene: NA; CDR3 protein: CASSFPELDIQYF; CDR3 DNA: TGCGCCAGCAGCTTCCCAGAACTGGACATTCAGTACTTC
J gene: TRBJ2-5; clone size: NA; V gene: TRBV30; D gene: NA; CDR3 protein: CAWSVLGTQYF; CDR3 DNA: TGTGCCTGGAGTGTACTTGGGACCCAGTACTTC
J gene: TRBJ2-7; clone size: NA; V gene: TRBV6-6; D gene: NA; CDR3 protein: CASSPTLARYEQYF; CDR3 DNA: TGTGCCAGCAGTCCGACTCTAGCGAGATACGAGCAGTACTTC
J gene: TRBJ1-1; clone size: NA; V gene: TRBV28; D gene: NA; CDR3 protein: CASSFPSGNTEAFF; CDR3 DNA: TGTGCCAGCAGTTTTCCTTCAGGGAACACTGAAGCTTTCTTT
J gene: TRBJ2-3; clone size: NA; V gene: TRBV7-7; D gene: TRBD2; CDR3 protein: CASSLLASDTQYF; CDR3 DNA: TGTGCTAGCAGCTTACTAGCGTCAGATACGCAGTATTTT
J gene: TRBJ2-3; clone size: once; V gene: TRBV10-3; D gene: NA; CDR3 protein: CASSWTQEITDTQYF; CDR3 DNA: TGTGCCAGCTCGTGGACTCAAGAAATTACAGATACGCAGTATTTT
J gene: TRBJ2-2; clone size: NA; V gene: TRBV25-1; D gene: NA; CDR3 protein: CATQWYTGELFF; CDR3 DNA: TGTGCCACCCAATGGTACACCGGGGAGCTGTTTTTT
J gene: TRBJ2-1; clone size: once; V gene: TRBV4-1; D gene: NA; CDR3 protein: CASSRTQGIEQFF; CDR3 DNA: TGCGCCAGCAGCCGTACTCAGGGGATTGAGCAGTTCTTC
J gene: TRBJ1-4; clone size: NA; V gene: TRBV10-3; D gene: NA; CDR3 protein: CAISESGVEKLFF; CDR3 DNA: TGTGCCATCAGTGAGTCAGGGGTCGAAAAACTGTTTTTT
J gene: TRBJ2-3; clone size: NA; V gene: TRBV6-1; D gene: NA; CDR3 protein: CASSEARLGTDTQYF; CDR3 DNA: TGTGCCAGCAGTGAAGCCCGATTAGGCACAGATACGCAGTATTTT
J gene: TRBJ1-2; clone size: NA; V gene: TRBV20-1; D gene: TRBD1; CDR3 protein: CSAGTGEGYTF; CDR3 DNA: TGCAGTGCCGGGACAGGGGAAGGCTACACCTTC
J gene: TRBJ2-3; clone size: NA; V gene: TRBV25-1; D gene: NA; CDR3 protein: CASSGQSTDTQYF; CDR3 DNA: TGTGCCAGCAGTGGTCAGAGCACAGATACGCAGTATTTT
J gene: TRBJ1-5; clone size: NA; V gene: TRBV30; D gene: NA; CDR3 protein: CAWSQDLYQPQHF; CDR3 DNA: TGTGCCTGGAGCCAAGACCTATATCAGCCCCAGCATTTT
J gene: TRBJ2-3; clone size: NA; V gene: TRBV28; D gene: NA; CDR3 protein: CASSSPAGTDTQYF; CDR3 DNA: TGTGCCAGCAGTTCTCCGGCGGGGACAGATACGCAGTATTTT
J gene: TRBJ1-2; clone size: few; V gene: TRBV6-5; D gene: TRBD1; CDR3 protein: CASSYSRQGAGYTF; CDR3 DNA: TGTGCCAGCAGTTACTCGAGACAGGGGGCTGGCTACACCTTC
J gene: TRBJ2-7; clone size: NA; V gene: TRBV6-5; D gene: TRBD2; CDR3 protein: CSATRTSGAYEQYF; CDR3 DNA: TGTTCAGCTACACGAACTAGCGGGGCCTACGAGCAGTACTTC
J gene: TRBJ2-6; clone size: NA; V gene: TRBV6-1; D gene: NA; CDR3 protein: CASSGGPSPGANVLTF; CDR3 DNA: TGTGCCAGCAGTGGGGGGCCCAGCCCTGGGGCCAACGTCCTGACTTTC